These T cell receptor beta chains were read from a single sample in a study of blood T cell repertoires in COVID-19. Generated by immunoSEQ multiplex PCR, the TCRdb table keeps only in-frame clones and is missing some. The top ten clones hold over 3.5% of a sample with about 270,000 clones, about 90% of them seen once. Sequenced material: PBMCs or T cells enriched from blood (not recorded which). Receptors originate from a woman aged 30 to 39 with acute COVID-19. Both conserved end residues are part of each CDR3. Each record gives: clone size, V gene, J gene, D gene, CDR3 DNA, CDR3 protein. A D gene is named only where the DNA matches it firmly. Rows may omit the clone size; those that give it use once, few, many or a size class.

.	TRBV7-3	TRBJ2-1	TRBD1	TGTGCCAGCAGCTACACAGGGGCGCTCTACAATGAGCAGTTCTTC	CASSYTGALYNEQFF
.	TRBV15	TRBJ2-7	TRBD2	TGTGCCACCAGCAGTTCACGACTAGCGGGAGCCGAGCAGTACTTC	CATSSSRLAGAEQYF
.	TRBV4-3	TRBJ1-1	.	TGCGCCAGCAGCCATTACGCAGGGGATTTGGACACTGAAGCTTTCTTT	CASSHYAGDLDTEAFF
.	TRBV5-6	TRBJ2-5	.	TGTGCCAGCAGCTTGGCTCCCAGGTCGGGGGAGACCCAGTACTTC	CASSLAPRSGETQYF
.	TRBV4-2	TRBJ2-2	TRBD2	TGTGCCAGCAGCCCGCGGACTAGCGGGGCCCTACTTGGGGCGAACACCGGGGAGCTGTTTTTT	CASSPRTSGALLGANTGELFF
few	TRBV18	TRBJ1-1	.	TGTGCCAGCTCAGTACACAGGGAGATGAACACTGAAGCTTTCTTT	CASSVHREMNTEAFF
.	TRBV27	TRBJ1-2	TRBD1	TGTGCCAGCCTTGGGACAGGGGGCAACTATGGCTACACCTTC	CASLGTGGNYGYTF
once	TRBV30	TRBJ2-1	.	TGTGCCTGGAGACCCCGTCCCTTAGCGGTCCTTAGTGAGCAGTTCTTC	CAWRPRPLAVLSEQFF
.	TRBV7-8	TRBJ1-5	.	TGTGCCAGCAGCTTAACCCGGTCGAGCGATCAGCCCCAGCATTTT	CASSLTRSSDQPQHF
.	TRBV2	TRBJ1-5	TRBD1	TGTGCCAGCAGCGCTGGACAGGGCGGGCTCAGCAATCAGCCCCAGCATTTT	CASSAGQGGLSNQPQHF
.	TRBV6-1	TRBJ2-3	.	TGTGCCAGCAGTGAATTCGGTGCGGATACGCAGTATTTT	CASSEFGADTQYF
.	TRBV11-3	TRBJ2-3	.	TGTGCCAGCAGCTCTCCCGTCACAGATACGCAGTATTTT	CASSSPVTDTQYF
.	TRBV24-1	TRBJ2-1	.	TGTGCCACCATCGGGGTGGAGCCCATCTACAATGAGCAGTTCTTC	CATIGVEPIYNEQFF
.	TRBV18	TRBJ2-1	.	TGTGCCAGCTCACCACCTGGAGGGGCCCCCTACAATGAGCAGTTCTTC	CASSPPGGAPYNEQFF
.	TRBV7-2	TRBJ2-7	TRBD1	TGTGCCAGCAGCTTAGACCGGGACAGGGTATACGAGCAGTACTTC	CASSLDRDRVYEQYF
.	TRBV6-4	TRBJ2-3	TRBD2	TGTGCCAGCAGTGATGAGTCGGGAGGGAGCACAGATACGCAGTATTTT	CASSDESGGSTDTQYF
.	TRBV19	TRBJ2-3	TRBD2	TGTGCCAGTAGTCCGCGACTAGCGGGGGAAGATACGCAGTATTTT	CASSPRLAGEDTQYF
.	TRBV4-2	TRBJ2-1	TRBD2	TGTGCCAGCAGCTTGCAGAGCGGACTAGCGGGGCGTAATGAGCAGTTCTTC	CASSLQSGLAGRNEQFF
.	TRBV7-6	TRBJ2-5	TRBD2	TGTGCCAGCAGCAGACTAGCGGGAGAAAGAGAGACCCAGTACTTC	CASSRLAGERETQYF
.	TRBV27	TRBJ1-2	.	TGTGCCAGCAGTTTAGGAGGGACCTATGGCTACACCTTC	CASSLGGTYGYTF
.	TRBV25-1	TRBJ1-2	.	TGTGCCAGCAGTGATAGAGACTATGGCTACACCTTC	CASSDRDYGYTF
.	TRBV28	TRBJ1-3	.	TGTGCCAGCAGTTTATCGTCCAGTCAGGACACCATATATTTT	CASSLSSSQDTIYF
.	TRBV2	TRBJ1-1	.	TGTGCCGGAGGAAAAGGGGGGAACACTGAAGCTTTCTTT	CAGGKGGNTEAFF
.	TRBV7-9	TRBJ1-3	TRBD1	TGTGCCAGCAGCTGGACAGGGACTAGAAACACCATATATTTT	CASSWTGTRNTIYF
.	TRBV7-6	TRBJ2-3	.	TGTGCCAGCAGATCGGAGGTGGGGGCAAACACAGATACGCAGTATTTT	CASRSEVGANTDTQYF
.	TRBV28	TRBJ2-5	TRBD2	TGTGCCAGCAGTTCGACTAGCGGGAATGGGCCCCAAGAGACCCAGTACTTC	CASSSTSGNGPQETQYF
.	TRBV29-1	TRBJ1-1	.	TGCAGCGTTGAAGAAGCCAGGTCAAACACTGAAGCTTTCTTT	CSVEEARSNTEAFF
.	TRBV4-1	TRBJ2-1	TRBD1	TGCGCCAGCAGCCAAGGGGGACAGGGGGCGGGGGAGCAGTTCTTC	CASSQGGQGAGEQFF
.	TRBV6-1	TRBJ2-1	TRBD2	TGTGCCAGCAGTGAATTCGTGAGCGGGAGTACTGAGCAGTTCTTC	CASSEFVSGSTEQFF
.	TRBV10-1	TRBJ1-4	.	TGCGCCAGCACCGCCATAGAGAGCGTTGGGGAAAAACTGTTTTTT	CASTAIESVGEKLFF
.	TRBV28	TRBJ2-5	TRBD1	TGTGCCAGCAAGTCCCTCCTCGGGACAGGGCGTCAAGAGACCCAGTACTTC	CASKSLLGTGRQETQYF
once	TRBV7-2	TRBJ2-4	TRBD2	TGTGCCAGCAGCGGGACTAGGGAAAACATTCAGTACTTC	CASSGTRENIQYF
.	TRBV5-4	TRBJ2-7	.	TGTGCCAGCAGCTTGAGGGGGAAGTTAGACGAGCAGTACTTC	CASSLRGKLDEQYF
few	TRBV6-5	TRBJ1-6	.	TGTGCCAGCAGGCGAACAGGTGGCAATTCACCCCTCCACTTT	CASRRTGGNSPLHF
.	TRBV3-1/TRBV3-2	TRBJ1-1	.	TGTGCCAGCAGCCAAGGCGGGGGACGGACTGAAGCTTTCTTT	CASSQGGGRTEAFF
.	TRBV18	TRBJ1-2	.	TGTGCCAGCTCACCAAGGTCGGAGGGAAAAGCCGGCGGCTACACCTTC	CASSPRSEGKAGGYTF
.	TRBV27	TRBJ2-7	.	TGTGCCAGCAGTTTATCGGGACAATATGTATACGAGCAGTACTTC	CASSLSGQYVYEQYF
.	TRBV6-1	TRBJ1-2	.	.	CASSEVVGQGAPSWTF
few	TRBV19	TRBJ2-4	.	TGTGCCAGTAGTATATCGGACAGCGCTTCAAACATTCAGTACTTC	CASSISDSASNIQYF
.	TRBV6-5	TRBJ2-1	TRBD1	TGTGCCAGCAGGAAACAGGGGGCCTACAATGAGCAGTTCTTC	CASRKQGAYNEQFF
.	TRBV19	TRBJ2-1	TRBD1	TGTGCCAGTAGTATAGCGGAGGACAGGCGTTACAATGAGCAGTTCTTC	CASSIAEDRRYNEQFF
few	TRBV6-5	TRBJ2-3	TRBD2	TGTGCCAGCAGTTACTCGCTAGCGGGAGGGCGAGATACGCAGTATTTT	CASSYSLAGGRDTQYF
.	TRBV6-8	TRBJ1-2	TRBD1	TGTGCCAGCAGTTCCCACAGGGGAAACTATGGCTACACCTTC	CASSSHRGNYGYTF
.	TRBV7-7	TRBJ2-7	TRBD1	TGTGCTAGCAGCTTAGTTCGGGACAGGGCCCACGAGCAGTACTTC	CASSLVRDRAHEQYF
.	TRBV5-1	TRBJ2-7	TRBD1	TGCGCCAGCAGCTTGGGGACAGGGTCATCTAACGAGCAGTACTTC	CASSLGTGSSNEQYF
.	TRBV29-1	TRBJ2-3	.	TGCAGCGTTAGGGCGGGAAGCACAGATACGCAGTATTTT	CSVRAGSTDTQYF
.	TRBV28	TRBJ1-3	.	TGTGCCAGCAGCCCAGGGGCCGCGACCGGAAACACCATATATTTT	CASSPGAATGNTIYF
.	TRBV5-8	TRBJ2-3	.	TGTGCCAGCAGCTTCCGACTAGGAGGGGCTAGCACAGATACGCAGTATTTT	CASSFRLGGASTDTQYF